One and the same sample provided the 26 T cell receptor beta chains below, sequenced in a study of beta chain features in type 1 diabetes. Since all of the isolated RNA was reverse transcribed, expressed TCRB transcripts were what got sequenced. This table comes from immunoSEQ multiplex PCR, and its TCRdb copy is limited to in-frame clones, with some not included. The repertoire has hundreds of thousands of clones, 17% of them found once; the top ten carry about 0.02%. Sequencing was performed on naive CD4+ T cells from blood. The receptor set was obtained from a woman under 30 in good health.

This CDR3 reads CASSLLAGRYEQYF. For the CDR3, the DNA is TGTGCCAGCAGTTTACTAGCGGGAAGGTACGAGCAGTACTTC. The V and J genes are TRBV27 and TRBJ2-7, with 9 bases aligning to TRBD2. Germline CDR1 and CDR2: MNHEY and SMNVEV (reference sequence). The CDR3 length is 14 residues. The junction had 3 bases not matched to a gene; V was cut back by 2 bases and J by 4 bases.

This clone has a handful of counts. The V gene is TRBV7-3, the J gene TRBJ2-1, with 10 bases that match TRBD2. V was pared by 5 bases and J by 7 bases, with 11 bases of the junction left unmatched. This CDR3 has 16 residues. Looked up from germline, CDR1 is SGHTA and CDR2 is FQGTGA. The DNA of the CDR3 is TGTGCCAGCAGCCCCCGGCCTAGCGGGAGTTTGAATGAGCAGTTCTTC. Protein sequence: CASSPRPSGSLNEQFF.

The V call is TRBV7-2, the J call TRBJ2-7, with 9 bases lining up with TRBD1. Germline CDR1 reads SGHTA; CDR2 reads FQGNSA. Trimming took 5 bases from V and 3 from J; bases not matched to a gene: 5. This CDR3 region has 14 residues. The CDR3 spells CASSQMGQGYEQYF. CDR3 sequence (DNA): TGTGCCAGCAGCCAGATGGGACAGGGCTACGAGCAGTACTTC.

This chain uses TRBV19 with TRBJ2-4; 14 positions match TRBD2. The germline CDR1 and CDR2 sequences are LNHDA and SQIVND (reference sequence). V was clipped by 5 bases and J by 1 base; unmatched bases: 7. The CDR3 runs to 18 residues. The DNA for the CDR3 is TGTGCCAGTAGTGGGGGGGGACTAGCGGGAGCTGCCAAAAACATTCAGTACTTC. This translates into CASSGGGLAGAAKNIQYF.

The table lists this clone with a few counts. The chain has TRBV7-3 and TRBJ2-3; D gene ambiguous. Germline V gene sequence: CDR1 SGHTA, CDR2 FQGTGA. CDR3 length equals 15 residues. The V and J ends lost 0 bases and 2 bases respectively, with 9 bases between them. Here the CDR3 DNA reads TGTGCCAGCAGCTTAACAGTGGGGTCCACAGATACGCAGTATTTT. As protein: CASSLTVGSTDTQYF.

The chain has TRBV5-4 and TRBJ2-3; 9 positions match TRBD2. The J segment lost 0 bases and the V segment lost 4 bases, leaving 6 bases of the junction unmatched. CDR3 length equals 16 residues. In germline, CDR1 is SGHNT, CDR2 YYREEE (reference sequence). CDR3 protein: CASSPTSGTSTDTQYF. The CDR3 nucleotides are TGTGCCAGCAGCCCGACTAGCGGAACTAGCACAGATACGCAGTATTTT.

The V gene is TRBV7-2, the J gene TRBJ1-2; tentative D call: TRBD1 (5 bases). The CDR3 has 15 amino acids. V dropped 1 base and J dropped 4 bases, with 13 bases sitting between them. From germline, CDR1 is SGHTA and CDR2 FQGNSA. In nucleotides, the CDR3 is TGTGCCAGCAGCTTAGAAAGGGGCGCTTCCTATGGCTACACCTTC. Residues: CASSLERGASYGYTF.

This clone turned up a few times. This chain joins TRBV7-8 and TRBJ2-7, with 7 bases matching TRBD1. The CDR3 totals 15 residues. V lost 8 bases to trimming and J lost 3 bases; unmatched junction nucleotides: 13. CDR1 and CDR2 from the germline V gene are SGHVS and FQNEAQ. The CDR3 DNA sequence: TGTGCCAGCGCTTACGAACAGGGGTATCACTACGAGCAGTACTTC. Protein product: CASAYEQGYHYEQYF.

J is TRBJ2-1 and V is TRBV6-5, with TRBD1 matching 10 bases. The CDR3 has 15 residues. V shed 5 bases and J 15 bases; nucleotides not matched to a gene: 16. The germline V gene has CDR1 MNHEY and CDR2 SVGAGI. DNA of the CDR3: TGTGCCAGCAGTACCCCGGGACAGGGGAACAATGAAGGGTTCTTC. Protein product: CASSTPGQGNNEGFF.

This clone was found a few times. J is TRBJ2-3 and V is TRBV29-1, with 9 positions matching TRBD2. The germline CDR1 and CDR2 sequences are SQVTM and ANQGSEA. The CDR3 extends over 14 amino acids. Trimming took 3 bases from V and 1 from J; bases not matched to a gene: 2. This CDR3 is CSVDKREGTDTQYF. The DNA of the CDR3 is TGCAGCGTTGACAAGCGGGAGGGCACAGATACGCAGTATTTT.

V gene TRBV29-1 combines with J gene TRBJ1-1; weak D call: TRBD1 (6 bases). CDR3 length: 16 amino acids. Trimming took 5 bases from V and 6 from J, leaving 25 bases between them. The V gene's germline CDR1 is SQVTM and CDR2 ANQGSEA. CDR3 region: CSVTWVRGQGKSEAFF. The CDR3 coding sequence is TGCAGCGTTACTTGGGTCAGGGGCCAAGGAAAGTCTGAAGCTTTCTTT.

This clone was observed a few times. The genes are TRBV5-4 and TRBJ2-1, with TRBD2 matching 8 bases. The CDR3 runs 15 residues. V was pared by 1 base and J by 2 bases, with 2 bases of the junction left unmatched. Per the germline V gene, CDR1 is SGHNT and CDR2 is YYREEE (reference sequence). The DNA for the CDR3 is TGTGCCAGCAGCTTGCTGGGACTAGCCTACAATGAGCAGTTCTTC. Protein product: CASSLLGLAYNEQFF.

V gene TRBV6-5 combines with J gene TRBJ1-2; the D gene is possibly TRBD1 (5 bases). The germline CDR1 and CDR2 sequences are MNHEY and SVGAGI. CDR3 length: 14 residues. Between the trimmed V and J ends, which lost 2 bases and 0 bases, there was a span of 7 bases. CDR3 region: CASSYGTSNYGYTF. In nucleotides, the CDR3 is TGTGCCAGCAGTTACGGGACTTCTAACTATGGCTACACCTTC.

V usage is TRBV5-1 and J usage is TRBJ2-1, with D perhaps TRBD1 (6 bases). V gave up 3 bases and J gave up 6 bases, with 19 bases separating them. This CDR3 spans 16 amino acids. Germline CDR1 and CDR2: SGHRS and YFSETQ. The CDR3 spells CASSSMKGVRGNEQFF. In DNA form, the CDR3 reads TGCGCCAGCAGCTCCATGAAGGGGGTTAGGGGCAATGAGCAGTTCTTC.

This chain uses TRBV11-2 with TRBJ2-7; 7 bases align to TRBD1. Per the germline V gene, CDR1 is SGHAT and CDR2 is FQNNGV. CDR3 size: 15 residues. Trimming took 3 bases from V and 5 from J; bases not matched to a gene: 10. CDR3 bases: TGTGCCAGCAGCTTCCGGGACAGTAGATACGACGAGCAGTACTTC. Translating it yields CASSFRDSRYDEQYF.

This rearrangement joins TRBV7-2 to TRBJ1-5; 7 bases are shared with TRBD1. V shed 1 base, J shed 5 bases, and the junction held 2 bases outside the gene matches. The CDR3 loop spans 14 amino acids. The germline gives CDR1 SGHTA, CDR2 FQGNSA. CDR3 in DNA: TGTGCCAGCAGCTTAGGGACAGGAGATCAGCCCCAGCATTTT. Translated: CASSLGTGDQPQHF. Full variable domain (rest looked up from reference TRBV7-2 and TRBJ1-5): GAGVSQSPSNKVTEKGKDVELRCDPISGHTALYWYRQSLGQGLEFLIYFQGNSAPDKSGLPSDRFSAERTGGSVSTLTIQRTQQEDSAVYLCASSLGTGDQPQHFGDGTRLSIL.

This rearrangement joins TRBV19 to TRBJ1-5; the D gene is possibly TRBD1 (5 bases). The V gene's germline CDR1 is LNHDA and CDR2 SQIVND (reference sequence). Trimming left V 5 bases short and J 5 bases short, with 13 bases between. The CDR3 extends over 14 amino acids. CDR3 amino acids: CASSGQGRDQPQHF. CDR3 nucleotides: TGTGCCAGTAGTGGGCAGGGTAGAGATCAGCCCCAGCATTTT.

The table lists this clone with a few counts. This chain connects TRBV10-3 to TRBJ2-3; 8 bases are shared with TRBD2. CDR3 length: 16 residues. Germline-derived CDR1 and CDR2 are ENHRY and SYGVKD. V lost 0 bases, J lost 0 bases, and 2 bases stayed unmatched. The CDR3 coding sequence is TGTGCCATCAGTGAGTCGCCTAGCGGGAGCACAGATACGCAGTATTTT. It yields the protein CAISESPSGSTDTQYF.

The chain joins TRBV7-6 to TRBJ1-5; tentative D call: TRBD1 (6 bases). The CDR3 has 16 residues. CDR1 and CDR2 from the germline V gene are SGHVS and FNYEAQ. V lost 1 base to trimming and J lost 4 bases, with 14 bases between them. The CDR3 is CASSLGGAHGNQPQHF. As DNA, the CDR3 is TGTGCCAGCAGCTTAGGGGGGGCGCACGGAAATCAGCCCCAGCATTTT.

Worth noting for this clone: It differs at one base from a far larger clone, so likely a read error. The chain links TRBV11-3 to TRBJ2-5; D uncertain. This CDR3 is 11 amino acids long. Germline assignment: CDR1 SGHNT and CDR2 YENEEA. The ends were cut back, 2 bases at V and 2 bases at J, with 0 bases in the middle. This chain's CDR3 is CASSLQETQYF. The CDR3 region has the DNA TGTGCCAGCAGCTTACAAGAGACCCAGTACTTC.

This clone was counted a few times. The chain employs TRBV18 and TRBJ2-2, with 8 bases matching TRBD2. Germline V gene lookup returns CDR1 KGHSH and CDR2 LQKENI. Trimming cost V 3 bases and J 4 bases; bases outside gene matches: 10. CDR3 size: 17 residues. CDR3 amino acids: CASSPLVGLAVTGELFF. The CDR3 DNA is TGTGCCAGCTCACCTCTCGTAGGACTAGCAGTCACCGGGGAGCTGTTTTTT.

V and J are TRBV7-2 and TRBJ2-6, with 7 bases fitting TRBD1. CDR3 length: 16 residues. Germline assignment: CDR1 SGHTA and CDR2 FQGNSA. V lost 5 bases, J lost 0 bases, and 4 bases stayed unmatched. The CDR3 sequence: CASSGRQGSGANVLTF. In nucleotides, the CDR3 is TGTGCCAGCAGCGGGCGACAGGGCTCTGGGGCCAACGTCCTGACTTTC.

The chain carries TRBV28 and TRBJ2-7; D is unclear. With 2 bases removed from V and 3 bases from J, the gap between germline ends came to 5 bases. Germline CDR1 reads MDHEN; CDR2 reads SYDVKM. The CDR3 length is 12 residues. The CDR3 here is CASSLIGYEQYF. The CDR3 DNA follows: TGTGCCAGCAGTTTAATCGGCTACGAGCAGTACTTC.

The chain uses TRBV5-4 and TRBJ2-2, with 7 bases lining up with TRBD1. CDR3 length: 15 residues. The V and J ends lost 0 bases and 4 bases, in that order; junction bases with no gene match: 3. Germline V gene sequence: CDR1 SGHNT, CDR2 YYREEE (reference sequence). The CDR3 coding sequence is TGTGCCAGCAGCTTGGCCCCAGGGGGCACCGGGGAGCTGTTTTTT. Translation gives CASSLAPGGTGELFF.

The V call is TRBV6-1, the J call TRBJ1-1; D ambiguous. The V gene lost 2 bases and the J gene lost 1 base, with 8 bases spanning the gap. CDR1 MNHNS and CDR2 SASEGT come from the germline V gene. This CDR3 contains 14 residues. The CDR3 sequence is CASSEMASNTEAFF. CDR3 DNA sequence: TGTGCCAGCAGTGAAATGGCGTCGAACACTGAAGCTTTCTTT.

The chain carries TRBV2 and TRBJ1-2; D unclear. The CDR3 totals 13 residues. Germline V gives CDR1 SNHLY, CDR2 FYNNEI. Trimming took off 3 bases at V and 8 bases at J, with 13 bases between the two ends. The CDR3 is CASSEQRVRGYTF. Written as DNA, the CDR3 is TGTGCCAGCAGTGAGCAACGAGTTCGAGGCTACACCTTC.